This T cell receptor (beta chain) was profiled in a study of cytomegalovirus exposure and HLA in healthy donors (dated 2017 in TCRdb). Study-level background: In an earlier analysis of roughly 500 of the donors, about 270 Gb of sequence data and 100 million or so unique TCR beta sequences from 150 million to 200 million T cells were reported. Donor age, sex, ethnicity and CMV serostatus were collected together with the repertoire data. Genome-wide SNP genotypes for about 65% of the roughly 700 donors were used in a later genetic analysis, which treated that subset as a discovery cohort. The later analysis used no new phenotypic data to find candidate immune exposures, relying instead on TCR beta sequences and their occurrence across donors. All discovery cohort repertoires had been generated on a single sequencing platform. To predict cytomegalovirus infection status, the study brought together high-throughput TCR immunosequencing, statistical association of individual TCRs with disease status, and machine learning. An early release covering about 600 HLA-typed donors comprised about 300 gigabases of sequencing data and approximately 85 million unique TCR sequences. In an earlier analysis of several hundred of the donors, high-throughput TCR beta sequencing was used to judge whether each TCR beta V gene segment behaved as functional or pseudogenic. A handful of DR-DQ haplotypes were handled as single units for association and clustering because linkage in the cohort was strong. Among some 400 genotyped donors of the cohort, an average of about 240,000 unique TCR beta nucleotide sequences were sequenced per donor, about a sixth of them non-productive. The study profiled the T cell repertoires of 666 subjects by immunosequencing and related them to cytomegalovirus serostatus. The number of donors typed differed by locus, with roughly 629-640 for A, B, C, DRB1 and DQB1, over 500 for DQA1, under 610 for DPA1, and 450 to 480 for DPB1. In addition to the first cohort of around 670 subjects, a separate validation cohort of 130 or so different subjects was used. The study aimed to test whether signatures of past pathogen exposure could be identified by cataloging public T cell receptors. A later analysis re-examined previously published TCR beta repertoires from several hundred donors and added high-resolution HLA genotyping to investigate patterns of TCR occurrence. The genetic ancestry cluster associated with self-reported Caucasian donors included 81% of the roughly 400 genotyped donors. Both class I and class II loci were covered by HLA typing, at four-digit resolution. The investigation overall reported the following: HLA typing was unavailable for some donors at each locus, so association tests used only the typed subset. In a later analysis, HLA-associated TCR beta chains were found to be more clonally expanded and to have lower generation probabilities than equally common non-associated chains. Cytomegalovirus status was reported to be diagnosed by the classifier with high specificity and sensitivity in both the original and validation cohorts. V-gene and J-gene trimming of TCR beta chains was associated with a missense DCLRE1C variant in a later genetic analysis, and the association was replicated in an independent cohort. For the cohort, immune exposure information was limited to CMV serostatus. The sequencing pipeline was judged likely to have produced a cluster of highly shared sequence variants as a technical artifact. According to the authors, the approach could potentially be generalized to other disease states and immunological phenotypes. A further reported finding was that TCR beta sequences accurately predicted the HLA-A and HLA-B alleles for most subjects in the first cohort. A few of the identified cytomegalovirus-associated TCR beta chains were confirmed in vitro to be specific for cytomegalovirus antigens. Several of the top co-occurrence clusters appeared to be linked to parvovirus B19, influenza, CMV and Epstein-Barr virus, according to a later analysis. At a false discovery rate of 0.05, a later analysis linked 16,951 TCR beta sequences to specific HLA alleles. The study listed 150 to 200 TCR beta chains as associated with cytomegalovirus. Because counts were too low, about 18 rarely observed V segments, including chromosome 9 orphons, were excluded from the earlier analysis of about 500 of the donors. Strong co-occurrence of HLA alleles, especially DR and DQ, made assigning TCR associations to individual alleles difficult. A later analysis found that most CMV-associated TCR beta chains appeared HLA-restricted, with HLA associations seemingly driven largely by CMV exposure. A later genetic analysis reported fewer N-insertions in productive TCRs among donors in an Asian-associated ancestry cluster than the roughly 720-donor mean. Most TCR sequences were seen in very few donors, while some public TCRs were found in many individuals. Presence/absence analyses assumed roughly uniform sequencing depth across donors, an assumption that may not hold. A later analysis found that TCR association rates varied across HLA loci, with DRB1 alleles showing the most associated TCRs and HLA-C alleles the fewest. This cohort had only TCR beta chains sequenced, and the lack of alpha or paired-chain data limited which features could be detected. Correlated functional status among segregating V segments might reflect linkage disequilibrium, but an unknown experimental factor could not be ruled out. In an earlier analysis of 587 of the donors, most TCR beta V segments appeared in productive rearrangements about 90% or about 30% of the time, broadly matching IMGT annotations.

Library creation used the immunoSEQ multiplex PCR assay. For the multiplex PCR, a mixture combining 60 forward primers for TCR Vbeta segments and 13 reverse primers for TCR Jbeta segments was used. Amplification of the CDR3 region of rearranged TCR beta genes was performed with a multiplex PCR assay on genomic DNA. On the Illumina HiSeq System, the amplified TCR beta libraries were sequenced as 87-base-pair reads. Turning to the authors' computational methods: A later analysis counted about 80 million unique TCR beta chains across the 700 or so repertoires, and roughly 11 million of these chains were shared by at least two donors. To remove PCR and sequencing errors, raw reads were error-corrected and collapsed into unique sequences using a nearest-neighbor algorithm that merged closely related sequences. Alignment of CDR3 sequences to IMGT reference sequences was used to assign V, D and J gene segments. For a sequence to be retained, at least a six-nucleotide match to both a V gene segment and a J gene segment was required. Rearrangements were classified as productive when the CDR3 lacked stop codons and remained in frame with V and J, and all other rearrangements were classified as non-productive. CDR3 was defined by IMGT convention, running from the second conserved V-encoded cysteine to the conserved J-encoded phenylalanine. Sequences without an unambiguous match to a single V gene segment were excluded from the earlier analysis of several hundred of the donors. In an earlier analysis of approximately 560 of the donors, a V segment was called functional when productive rearrangements were above 56.7%, and segregating when the standard deviation between donors exceeded 5%. A statistical classification framework was built to diagnose cytomegalovirus status from the catalog of TCR beta chain sequences. In a later analysis, TCR nucleotide sequences were compared against IMGT/GENE-DB human TR gene sequences so that V and J genes could be assigned. Using the TCRdist pipeline, a later analysis assigned CDR3 sequences along with most-parsimonious VDJ recombination scenarios. In a later analysis, each TCR beta chain was defined by its CDR3 amino acid sequence together with its V-gene family, and reads lacking a unique V-gene family were excluded. As a way to deal with suspected cross-contamination and a sequencing artifact, a later analysis dropped nearly 600 nucleotide sequences that were highly shared and had low generation probability. A later analysis calculated a clonal expansion index for each public chain from normalized within-repertoire ranks of inferred template counts. In a later analysis, generation probabilities were computed with a VDJ recombination model fitted to out-of-frame rearrangements, and the resulting probabilities were checked against IGoR. In a later analysis, TCR-TCR, TCR-HLA and TCR-CMV co-occurrence was scored with hypergeometric tests, and a repertoire-size bias correction was applied to TCR pairs. A later analysis estimated false discovery rates by permuting HLA or CMV assignments 20 times. In a later analysis, co-occurring TCRs were grouped using DBSCAN, with TCRdist sequence similarity added in when clustering inside HLA-allele-positive subsets. Co-occurrence clustering excluded repertoires with fewer than 30,000 or more than 120,000 public chains, plus five with anomalous nucleotide sharing. Entries here come from immuneACCESS through TCRdb and include only in-frame sequences with V and J called. Some clones fail to appear in such tables; in the studies checked, an unresolved V gene covers under half of the shortfall, and the cause of the remainder is unknown. For V, J and clone size, that table is used; D and trimming come from the DNA. For this sample the table gives around 150,000 clones, of which approximately 70% were detected only once. The ten top clones hold roughly 7.1% of the sample.

The cohort comprised 710 or so healthy bone marrow donors. At the time of sampling, all cohort members were nominally healthy, though unrecorded immune exposures were likely present. The donor tested CMV seropositive and was one of the 289 seropositive cohort members. Each donor provided a peripheral blood sample, and peripheral blood mononuclear cells were used for TCR beta sequencing. Genomic DNA extraction from the blood cell samples was performed with the Qiagen DNeasy Blood Extraction Kit. This clone came up a few times. What this receptor recognizes is not known. Base qualities were left out, and no much larger clone turns up one base away. Sample: PBMCs. The sequence was collected from a middle-aged man in good health and CMV-seropositive.

The CDR3 protein is CASSLGGTVSYEQYF. The DNA sequence follows: TGTGCCAGCAGCTTAGGTGGGACAGTCTCCTACGAGCAGTACTTC. The chain was built from TRBV11-3 and TRBJ2-7, with 7 junctional bases fitting TRBD1. Sequences SGHNT (CDR1) and YENEEA (CDR2) are obtained from the germline V gene. Unmatched junction bases come to 3, with V trimmed by 1 base and J by 0 bases. The CDR3 has 15 amino acids, counting the end cysteine and phenylalanine. This entry keeps only the CDR3 DNA: 45 bases, framed from base 1.